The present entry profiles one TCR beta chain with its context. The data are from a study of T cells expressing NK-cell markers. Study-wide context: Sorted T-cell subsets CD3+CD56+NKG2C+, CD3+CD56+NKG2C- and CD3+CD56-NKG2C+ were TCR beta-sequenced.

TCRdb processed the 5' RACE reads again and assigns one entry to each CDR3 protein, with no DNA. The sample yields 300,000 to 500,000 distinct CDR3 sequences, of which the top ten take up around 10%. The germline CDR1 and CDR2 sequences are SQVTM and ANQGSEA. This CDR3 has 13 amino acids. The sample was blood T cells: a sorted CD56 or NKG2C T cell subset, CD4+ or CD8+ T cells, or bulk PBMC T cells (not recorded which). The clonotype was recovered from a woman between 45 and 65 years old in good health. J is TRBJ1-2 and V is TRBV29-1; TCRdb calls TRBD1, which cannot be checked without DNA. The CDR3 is CSAGQAQSYGYTF.